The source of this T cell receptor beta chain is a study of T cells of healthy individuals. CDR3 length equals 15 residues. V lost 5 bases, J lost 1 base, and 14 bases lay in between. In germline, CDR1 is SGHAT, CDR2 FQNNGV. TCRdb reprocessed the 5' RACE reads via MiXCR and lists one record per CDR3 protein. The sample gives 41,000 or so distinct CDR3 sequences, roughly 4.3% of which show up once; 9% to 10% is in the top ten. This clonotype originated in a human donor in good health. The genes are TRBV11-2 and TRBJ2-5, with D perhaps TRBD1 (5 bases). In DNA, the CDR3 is TGTGCCAGCAGCCTTCCGACAAGGGGCCAAGAGACCCAGTACTTC. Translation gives CASSLPTRGQETQYF.